What follows are 9 T cell receptor beta chains derived from one specimen sequenced in a study of shared clonotypes between healthy human individuals. This table comes from immunoSEQ multiplex PCR, and its TCRdb copy is limited to in-frame clones, with some not included. The sample holds almost 700,000 clones, approximately 90% seen once. CD45RO-negative cells were positively selected for CCR7, leaving out terminally differentiated effector memory CD45RA+ cells. Input material: naive CD8+ T cells sorted from blood. These receptors originate from a man aged 25-45 years in good health.

The J gene is TRBJ2-7, the V gene TRBV27, with a possible D match to TRBD2 (6 bases). Germline V lookup: CDR1 MNHEY, CDR2 SMNVEV (reference sequence). The CDR3 spans 13 residues. Trimming shortened V by 5 bases and J by 3 bases, and 11 bases separated the two germline ends. CDR3 protein: CASSLGTLYEQYF. The CDR3, as DNA: TGTGCCAGCAGTCTCGGGACTCTCTACGAGCAGTACTTC.

The chain uses TRBV7-3 and TRBJ2-1, with 8 bases that match TRBD2. V dropped 0 bases and J dropped 7; count of bases not matched to a gene: 8. In germline, CDR1 is SGHTA, CDR2 FQGTGA. The CDR3 extends over 16 amino acids. In DNA, the CDR3 is TGTGCCAGCAGCTTAACGTACGAGCGGGAGATGAATGAGCAGTTCTTC. This gives the protein CASSLTYEREMNEQFF.

This chain joins TRBV5-5 and TRBJ2-5; D call uncertain. The length of the CDR3 is 14 residues. Germline loops: CDR1 SGHKS, CDR2 YYEKEE (reference sequence). V was pared by 2 bases and J by 2 bases, with 10 bases between. CDR3 protein: CASSFWTAQETQYF. The CDR3 DNA reads as TGTGCCAGCAGCTTCTGGACCGCTCAAGAGACCCAGTACTTC.

This rearrangement joins TRBV21-1 to TRBJ2-1; the D call of TRBD2 is as the table states it, not checked on the DNA. TRBV21-1 is shown as a pseudogene. This CDR3 contains 15 residues. This CDR3 reads CASSSRVSPSNEQFF. The CDR3 nucleotides are TGTGCCAGCAGTTCGCGGGTAAGTCCTTCCAATGAGCAGTTCTTC.

The chain employs TRBV25-1 and TRBJ2-7; D unresolved. The CDR3 is 14 amino acids. The V end lost 3 bases, the J end lost 4 bases, and 13 bases lay between the germline ends. Germline lookup yields CDR1 MGHDK and CDR2 SYGVNS. CDR3 residues: CASSDTASQYEQYF. The CDR3 DNA reads as TGTGCCAGCAGTGATACGGCCAGCCAATACGAGCAGTACTTC.

This clone appeared once. This chain links TRBV7-9 with TRBJ1-2; 11 bases fit TRBD1. Germline CDR1 SEHNR, CDR2 FQNEAQ (reference sequence). V lost 5 bases and J lost 4; bases outside the gene matches: 6. This CDR3 contains 15 residues. The DNA for the CDR3 is TGTGCCAGCAGCCCTTGGACAGGGGGCGGCTATGGCTACACCTTC. Translation: CASSPWTGGGYGYTF.

CDR3 sequence (DNA): TGTGCCAGCTCACCGAAATACAATGAGCAGTTCTTC. Translating it yields CASSPKYNEQFF. The chain has TRBV18 and TRBJ2-1; D gene uncertain. CDR3 length equals 12 residues. Trimming shortened V by 3 bases and J by 4 bases, and 4 bases separated the two germline ends. Germline V gene data show CDR1 as KGHSH and CDR2 as LQKENI.

V gene TRBV28 combines with J gene TRBJ2-6; no clear D gene. The germline CDR1 and CDR2 sequences are MDHEN and SYDVKM. V was pared by 3 bases and J by 3 bases, with 9 bases between. This CDR3 has 15 amino acids. The CDR3 bases are TGTGCCAGCAGTTTCCGGTGGCGTGGGGCCAACGTCCTGACTTTC. Protein: CASSFRWRGANVLTF.

The chain recombines TRBV28 with TRBJ2-7, with 9 bases that match TRBD1. V lost 9 bases to trimming and J lost 5 bases; unmatched junction nucleotides: 14. This CDR3 has 15 residues. Looked up from germline, CDR1 is MDHEN and CDR2 is SYDVKM. CDR3 DNA sequence: TGTGCCAGTACACCGAGGACAGGGGTCTTTGACGAGCAGTACTTC. Translating gives CASTPRTGVFDEQYF.